Detailed here is one T cell receptor beta chain. These data originate in a study of blood T cell repertoires in COVID-19. Sequencing used immunoSEQ multiplex PCR; TCRdb keeps in-frame clones, though not all of them. The sample has more than 150,000 clones, 70% to 80% seen once. The germline V gene has CDR1 LGHDT and CDR2 YNNKEL (reference sequence). This CDR3 spans 17 amino acids. With 4 bases clipped from V and 0 bases from J, the junction kept 2 bases outside the gene matches. Sequenced material: peripheral blood. The receptor was isolated from a man aged 45 to 65 who had recovered from COVID-19. This rearrangement joins TRBV3-1 (or the pseudogene TRBV3-2) to TRBJ2-2; 13 nucleotides agree with TRBD2. CDR3 nucleotide sequence: TGTGCCAGCAGCCCGGGACTAGCGGGACCGAACACCGGGGAGCTGTTTTTT. It encodes CASSPGLAGPNTGELFF.